A single sample gave rise to the 26 T cell receptor beta chains below, sequenced in a study of identical twins. In TCRdb, the 5' RACE reads were re-called with MiXCR into one record per CDR3 protein. The sample consists of 1.5 million to 2 million distinct CDR3 sequences, roughly 35% of them appearing once. Material for sequencing was cord blood. Receptors originate from a newborn girl in good health.

The chain has TRBV3-1 and TRBJ1-2; TRBD1 is a possible D gene (5 bases). The CDR3 totals 13 residues. Germline-derived CDR1 and CDR2 are LGHDT and YNNKEL (reference sequence). The V end lost 5 bases, the J end lost 7 bases, and 14 bases lay between the germline ends. DNA of the CDR3: TGTGCCAGCAGCTCACAGGTCGCGGGTGGCTACACCTTC. Translated, it gives CASSSQVAGGYTF.

The V and J genes are TRBV29-1 and TRBJ2-5; 7 nucleotides match TRBD2. Germline loops: CDR1 SQVTM, CDR2 ANQGSEA. The CDR3 has 11 residues. With V trimmed by 7 bases and J by 11 bases, 10 bases remained unmatched. The CDR3 DNA reads TGCAGCGCCTTGACTAGCTATGAGCAGTACTTC. Translating it yields CSALTSYEQYF.

This clonotype was seen more than once but under ten times. The chain employs TRBV10-3 and TRBJ2-1; the match to TRBD2 covers 7 bases. CDR1 ENHRY and CDR2 SYGVKD come from the germline V gene. The J segment lost 3 bases and the V segment lost 4 bases, leaving 6 bases of the junction unmatched. The length of the CDR3 is 15 residues. The chain's CDR3 is CAISVAGVGYNEQFF. DNA for the CDR3: TGTGCCATCAGTGTGGCGGGAGTGGGCTACAATGAGCAGTTCTTC.

The V gene is TRBV7-2, the J gene TRBJ2-1; 7 bases line up with TRBD2. With V trimmed by 2 bases and J by 6 bases, 7 bases remained unmatched. Germline CDR1 SGHTA, CDR2 FQGNSA. CDR3 size: 15 residues. CDR3 region: CASSLHGGFSNEQFF. As DNA, the CDR3 is TGTGCCAGCAGCTTACACGGGGGGTTCTCCAATGAGCAGTTCTTC.

Remarks on this clonotype: An end of the junction differs from the germline gene, which may be a read error. This rearrangement joins TRBV4-1 to TRBJ2-5; D is ambiguous. CDR3 length: 12 amino acids. Germline V gene sequence: CDR1 MGHRA, CDR2 YSYEKL. The CDR3 coding sequence is TGCGCCGGCAGCCAAACCCTCGGAGTACAGTACTTC. Translated: CAGSQTLGVQYF.

This clonotype has just a few counts. This CDR3 reads CASSLGRQGGYGYTF. CDR3 in DNA: TGTGCCAGCAGCTTAGGGAGACAGGGTGGCTATGGCTACACCTTC. The chain employs TRBV7-9 and TRBJ1-2, with 7 positions matching TRBD1. Per germline, CDR1 SEHNR and CDR2 FQNEAQ (reference sequence). This CDR3 contains 15 residues. Trimming cost V 1 base and J 4 bases; bases outside gene matches: 6.

The chain couples TRBV28 to TRBJ1-2; D possibly corresponds to TRBD1 (5 bases). This CDR3 is built from 17 residues. Trimming shortened V by 4 bases and J by 0 bases, and 18 bases separated the two germline ends. Germline lookup yields CDR1 MDHEN and CDR2 SYDVKM. CDR3 bases: TGTGCCAGCAGTTCCGGGACTCCACGATTAGCTAACTATGGCTACACCTTC. The encoded protein is CASSSGTPRLANYGYTF.

The gene calls are TRBV6-5 and TRBJ1-2; 9 positions match TRBD1. The CDR3 spans 13 residues. The junction had 1 base not matched to a gene; V was cut back by 2 bases and J by 6 bases. Germline CDR1 reads MNHEY; CDR2 reads SVGAGI. The CDR3 protein is CASSYRDRDGYTF. In DNA, the CDR3 is TGTGCCAGCAGTTACAGGGACAGGGATGGCTACACCTTC.

A few counts support this clonotype. The gene calls are TRBV12-5 and TRBJ1-3; no clear D. V lost 1 base and J 0 bases, leaving 1 base between the germline ends. This CDR3 is 13 amino acids long. CDR1 and CDR2 (germline): LGHNT, FRNRAP. The CDR3 bases are TGTGCTAGTGGTTTGGCCTCTGGAAACACCATATATTTT. Amino acid sequence: CASGLASGNTIYF.

This clonotype appeared a few times. The chain uses TRBV25-1 and TRBJ1-1; 7 nucleotides align to TRBD1. CDR1 and CDR2 (germline): MGHDK, SYGVNS. The trim removed 8 bases at V and 10 bases at J, leaving 7 bases unmatched. The CDR3 consists of 11 residues. CDR3 amino acids: CASGRQGPAFF. Written as DNA, the CDR3 is TGTGCCAGCGGCAGACAGGGCCCAGCTTTCTTT.

This sequence joins TRBV4-2 and TRBJ1-2; the match to TRBD1 covers 9 bases. From germline, CDR1 is LGHNA and CDR2 YNFKEQ. Germline trimming cut 1 base from V and 4 bases from J; bases unmatched to any gene: 4. CDR3 length: 15 amino acids. The CDR3 DNA reads TGTGCCAGCAGCCAAGTGGACAGGGGTCTCTATGGCTACACCTTC. Its protein is CASSQVDRGLYGYTF.

This rearrangement joins TRBV11-2 to TRBJ2-1; 14 positions agree with TRBD2. Per the germline V gene, CDR1 is SGHAT and CDR2 is FQNNGV. The CDR3 is 15 amino acids. V lost 7 bases to trimming and J lost 9 bases; unmatched junction nucleotides: 8. The chain's CDR3 is CASTLGLAGGREQFF. The CDR3 nucleotides read TGTGCCAGCACCCTAGGACTAGCGGGGGGCCGTGAGCAGTTCTTC. Full variable domain (remainder filled in from reference TRBV11-2 and TRBJ2-1): EAGVAQSPRYKIIEKRQSVAFWCNPISGHATLYWYQQILGQGPKLLIQFQNNGVVDDSQLPKDRFSAERLKGVDSTLKIQPAKLEDSAVYLCASTLGLAGGREQFFGPGTRLTVL.

Comments on this clonotype: A much larger clone lies one base from this, so it may be a read error. The J gene is TRBJ2-5, the V gene TRBV28; weak D call: TRBD1 (6 bases). The J call may be faulty, since TRBJ2-7 better matches the DNA end. This CDR3 contains 16 residues. Per the germline V gene, CDR1 is MDHEN and CDR2 is SYDVKM. CDR3 amino acids: CVSSWGSGVFTYEQYF. DNA of the CDR3: TGTGTCAGCAGTTGGGGATCAGGGGTGTTCACCTACGAGCAGTACTTC.

The rearrangement uses TRBV3-1 and TRBJ1-5; no clear D. Trimming removed 1 base from V and 7 bases from J, with 8 bases in between. CDR1 is LGHDT and CDR2 is YNNKEL in the germline V gene (reference sequence). The CDR3 runs to 13 residues. CDR3: CASSQGVEQPQHF. The CDR3 DNA sequence: TGTGCCAGCAGCCAAGGGGTTGAACAGCCCCAGCATTTT.

The DNA of the CDR3 is TGTGCCAGCAGCTTAGTAGGAGGGAAAAGCACTGAAGCTTTCTTT. Amino acid sequence: CASSLVGGKSTEAFF. The chain carries TRBV7-2 and TRBJ1-1; unclear D gene. Germline lookup yields CDR1 SGHTA and CDR2 FQGNSA. V was trimmed by 1 base and J by 4 bases, leaving 13 bases between them. The CDR3 contains 15 residues.

A few counts support this clonotype. For the CDR3, the DNA is TGCGCCAGCAGTGAGCCCCGGACAGGGGAATTCTACGAGCAGTACTTC. Protein: CASSEPRTGEFYEQYF. This chain uses TRBV10-2 with TRBJ2-7, with 9 bases matching TRBD1. The germline CDR1 and CDR2 sequences are WSHSY and SAAADI. The CDR3 extends over 16 amino acids. J gave up 3 bases and V 2 bases, and 8 bases lay outside the gene matches.

This clonotype was seen only a few times. The chain is built from TRBV20-1 and TRBJ2-7, with 14 positions matching TRBD2. CDR1 DFQATT and CDR2 SNEGSKA come from the germline V gene (reference sequence). This CDR3 region has 16 residues. Trimming removed 0 bases from V and 6 bases from J; junction bases left unmatched: 7. The CDR3: CSARERGTSGSFEQYF. CDR3 nucleotide sequence: TGCAGTGCTAGAGAGAGGGGGACTAGCGGGAGTTTCGAGCAGTACTTC.

This clonotype was counted between two and nine times. The rearrangement joins TRBV29-1 to TRBJ2-7; D is uncertain. The CDR3 is 13 residues long. The germline V and J ends were trimmed by 4 bases and 5 bases, with 15 bases remaining between them. Germline CDR1 is SQVTM and CDR2 is ANQGSEA. The CDR3 bases are TGCAGCGTTGGAGGAGCGCCCGTGGACGAGCAGTACTTC. This sequence encodes CSVGGAPVDEQYF.

This clonotype has only a few counts. The rearrangement joins TRBV27 to TRBJ2-5; 13 bases fit TRBD2. Germline lookup yields CDR1 MNHEY and CDR2 SMNVEV (reference sequence). This CDR3 is built from 15 residues. After removal of 6 bases from V and 3 bases from J, the junction contained 4 bases not matched to a gene. The CDR3, as DNA: TGTGCCAGCAGGCAGGGGACTAGCGGGGAAGAGACCCAGTACTTC. Translation: CASRQGTSGEETQYF.

This chain joins TRBV10-3 and TRBJ2-3; D uncertain. Germline V gene lookup returns CDR1 ENHRY and CDR2 SYGVKD. This CDR3 has 12 residues. Trimming removed 11 bases from V and 1 base from J, with 10 bases in between. CDR3 nucleotides: TGTGCCGTCCTAAAGGGCACAGATACGCAGTATTTT. Translated: CAVLKGTDTQYF.

The V gene is TRBV3-1, the J gene TRBJ2-5; D might be TRBD1 (6 bases). Germline V gene lookup returns CDR1 LGHDT and CDR2 YNNKEL (reference sequence). V lost 6 bases, J lost 4 bases, and 18 bases lay in between. The CDR3 is 15 amino acids. The CDR3 DNA reads as TGTGCCAGCAGGAAGATACAGGGTGGAGGAGAGACCCAGTACTTC. Its translation is CASRKIQGGGETQYF.

Here the CDR3 reads CASSLIPAETQYF. The CDR3 coding sequence is TGCGCCAGCAGCTTAATTCCAGCGGAGACCCAGTACTTC. V and J are TRBV5-1 and TRBJ2-5; D gene uncertain. Trimming shortened V by 2 bases and J by 5 bases, and 10 bases separated the two germline ends. This CDR3 has 13 amino acids. CDR1 is SGHRS and CDR2 is YFSETQ in the germline V gene.

This clonotype was counted only a few times. The V and J genes are TRBV20-1 and TRBJ2-7; 11 bases are a match to TRBD2. The CDR3 is 16 amino acids. The V segment lost 0 bases and the J segment 0 bases; nucleotides outside the gene matches: 4. The germline CDR1 and CDR2 sequences are DFQATT and SNEGSKA (reference sequence). The CDR3 here is CSAREWGTSGSYEQYF. In nucleotides, the CDR3 is TGCAGTGCTAGAGAGTGGGGGACTAGCGGCTCCTACGAGCAGTACTTC.

This clonotype was seen a handful of times. The chain is built from TRBV29-1 and TRBJ1-6, with D perhaps TRBD1 (5 bases). CDR1 is SQVTM, CDR2 ANQGSEA, per germline. The CDR3 has 18 amino acids. Deletions cut 3 bases from V and 0 bases from J, with 18 bases between. This CDR3 reads CSVDPGPPDHSYNSPLHF. CDR3 nucleotide sequence: TGCAGCGTTGACCCGGGACCCCCGGATCACTCCTATAATTCACCCCTCCACTTT. Together with reference TRBV29-1 and TRBJ1-6, the CDR3 gives the full variable domain: SAVISQKPSRDICQRGTSLTIQCQVDSQVTMMFWYRQQPGQSLTLIATANQGSEATYESGFVIDKFPISRPNLTFSTLTVSNMSPEDSSIYLCSVDPGPPDHSYNSPLHFGNGTRLTVT.

This chain uses TRBV3-1 with TRBJ2-1, with 14 bases identical to TRBD2. CDR3 length: 16 residues. Germline values: CDR1 LGHDT, CDR2 YNNKEL (reference sequence). Trimming cost V 1 base and J 6 bases; bases outside gene matches: 2. The CDR3, as DNA: TGTGCCAGCAGCCAAGTGACTAGCGGGAGGGTCAATGAGCAGTTCTTC. Protein sequence: CASSQVTSGRVNEQFF.

The chain uses TRBV18 and TRBJ2-7, with 13 bases aligning to TRBD2. Germline V gene lookup returns CDR1 KGHSH and CDR2 LQKENI. J was trimmed by 2 bases and V by 2 bases; bases with no gene match: 9. The CDR3 extends over 18 amino acids. In DNA, the CDR3 is TGTGCCAGCTCACCAAGGACTAGCGGGAGTAGTAGAGCCTACGAGCAGTACTTC. Protein: CASSPRTSGSSRAYEQYF.